This T cell receptor beta chain was retrieved from a study of shared clonotypes between healthy human individuals. Study-wide points: For naive CD4 cells, approximately 5% of clonotypes were shared across a handful of donors.

Method: immunoSEQ multiplex PCR; TCRdb's copy keeps in-frame clones and lacks some. The repertoire includes over 700,000 clones, over 60% of them detected once, and approximately 2% sits in the top ten. The V gene's germline CDR1 is SGHNT and CDR2 YYREEE (reference sequence). There are 15 residues in the CDR3. V was clipped by 4 bases and J by 3 bases; unmatched bases: 7. A remark on this clone: Its antigen is still unknown.

Material: memory CD4+ T cells sorted from blood. Subset described: CD45RA-negative fraction. The clonotype comes from a woman aged 25 to 39 in good health. The chain recombines TRBV5-4 with TRBJ2-3; 8 nucleotides line up with TRBD2. This CDR3 reads CASSPTSGVTDTQYF. CDR3 DNA sequence: TGTGCCAGCAGCCCTACTAGCGGCGTGACAGATACGCAGTATTTT.